The 6 T cell receptor beta chains below were found in one sample sequenced in a study of Ad26.COV2.S vaccination and SARS-CoV-2 variants. The table came from immunoSEQ multiplex PCR; TCRdb's copy has only in-frame clones and leaves some out. The sample lists fewer than 800,000 clones, around 90% occurring once. Described treatment: about 20 received Ad26.COV2.S at low or high dose, single or two shots; roughly five received placebo; per-sample allocation not given. Sampling happened 63 days after the first vaccine or placebo injection. Sequencing used peripheral blood, obtained in a trial of Ad26.COV2.S vaccine versus placebo. These TCRs come from a person between 18 and 65 years old who received the Ad26.COV2.S COVID-19 vaccine or a placebo.

This clone was found a few times. V usage is TRBV9 and J usage is TRBJ2-7; tentatively, D is TRBD1 or TRBD2 (6 bases each). Looked up from germline, CDR1 is SGDLS and CDR2 is YYNGEE. CDR3 length: 15 amino acids. The V gene lost 0 bases and the J gene lost 2 bases, with 12 bases spanning the gap. CDR3 sequence: CASSVAPGEAYEQYF. CDR3 DNA: TGTGCCAGCAGCGTAGCCCCAGGGGAGGCCTACGAGCAGTACTTC.

V is TRBV30 and J is TRBJ2-1; D gene unclear. Deletions cut 4 bases from V and 7 bases from J, with 14 bases between. The CDR3 loop spans 13 amino acids. Germline CDR1 GTSNPN, CDR2 SVGIG (reference sequence). For the CDR3, the DNA is TGTGCCTGGACTCCCTCGTCGCGGAATGAGCAGTTCTTC. Its translation: CAWTPSSRNEQFF.

As DNA, the CDR3 is TGTGCCAGTAGTTCGCTACAGAGCTCCTATAATTCACCCCTCCACTTT. Protein: CASSSLQSSYNSPLHF. This chain joins TRBV19 and TRBJ1-6; the D is unclear. CDR1 and CDR2 from the germline V gene are LNHDA and SQIVND (reference sequence). The CDR3 loop spans 16 amino acids. Trimming stripped 5 bases from V and 0 bases from J, with 11 bases between.

The chain uses TRBV2 and TRBJ1-1; D gene uncertain. The CDR3 is 14 residues long. V dropped 4 bases and J dropped 0 bases, with 9 bases sitting between them. From germline, CDR1 is SNHLY and CDR2 FYNNEI. The CDR3 spells CASSVGIMNTEAFF. CDR3 coding DNA: TGTGCCAGCAGTGTTGGAATCATGAACACTGAAGCTTTCTTT.

As concerns this clone: An end of the junction does not agree with germline; a read error may underlie this. The chain links TRBV18 to TRBJ2-1, with 10 bases aligning to TRBD1. The CDR3 runs to 14 residues. CDR1 KGHSH and CDR2 LQKENI come from the germline V gene. The CDR3, as DNA: TGTGCCAGCTCACCGGGACAGGGGTACAGTGAGCAGTTCTTC. Translated: CASSPGQGYSEQFF. The whole variable domain, remainder taken from reference TRBV18 and TRBJ2-1, is NAGVMQNPRHLVRRRGQEARLRCSPMKGHSHVYWYRQLPEEGLKFMVYLQKENIIDESGMPKERFSAEFPKEGPSILRIQQVVRGDSAAYFCASSPGQGYSEQFFGPGTRLTVL.

The V gene is TRBV24-1, the J gene TRBJ2-2; 8 bases line up with TRBD1. This CDR3 contains 16 residues. Germline V CDR1 and CDR2: KGHDR, SFDVKD. The trim removed 4 bases at V and 2 bases at J, leaving 5 bases unmatched. In DNA, the CDR3 is TGTGCCACCAGTGAGTTAGGACAGGGTAACACCGGGGAGCTGTTTTTT. As protein: CATSELGQGNTGELFF.